Shown below are 28 T cell receptor beta chains from a single sample sequenced in a study of immune characterization of retroperitoneal liposarcoma. In TCRdb, the PCR reads were re-called with MiXCR into one record per CDR3 protein. The sample lists some 10,000 distinct CDR3 sequences; around 37% were seen once. Sequencing input: tumor tissue. These receptors were collected from a female donor with retroperitoneal liposarcoma.

This rearrangement joins TRBV6-1 to TRBJ2-5; the D gene is possibly TRBD2 (6 bases). The J call may be mistaken, given a closer DNA end match to TRBJ2-7. The CDR3 sequence is 15 residues long. Germline V lookup: CDR1 MNHNS, CDR2 SASEGT. DNA of the CDR3: TGTGCCAGCAGTGAAGTTAGCGGAGCTACCTACGAGCAGTACTTC. It is translated as CASSEVSGATYEQYF.

This clonotype was counted a few times. The chain combines TRBV6-6 with TRBJ2-7; 9 positions match TRBD2. V lost 2 bases and J lost 3; bases outside the gene matches: 2. The germline V gene has CDR1 MNHNY and CDR2 SVGAGI (reference sequence). The CDR3 consists of 14 residues. The CDR3 DNA sequence: TGTGCCAGCAGTTACGGGACTAGCTTCTACGAGCAGTACTTC. It is translated as CASSYGTSFYEQYF.

The chain uses TRBV6-6 and TRBJ1-1; D unclear. Trimming shortened V by 3 bases and J by 1 base, and 15 bases separated the two germline ends. The CDR3 length is 16 residues. Per germline, CDR1 MNHNY and CDR2 SVGAGI (reference sequence). The CDR3 sequence is CASSYFRLGRNTEAFF. CDR3 coding DNA: TGTGCCAGCAGTTATTTCCGGCTCGGCAGGAACACTGAAGCTTTCTTT.

The J gene is TRBJ2-6, the V gene TRBV6-1, with TRBD1 matching over 9 bases. Germline trimming cut 6 bases from V and 1 base from J; bases unmatched to any gene: 7. CDR1 and CDR2 from the germline V gene are MNHNS and SASEGT. The CDR3 length is 17 residues. The CDR3 loop reads CASRADRGGSGANVLTF. CDR3 DNA: TGTGCCAGCAGAGCGGACAGGGGAGGTTCTGGGGCCAACGTCCTGACTTTC.

The chain recombines TRBV6-1 with TRBJ1-2; the D is unclear. CDR3 length equals 14 residues. Trimming shortened V by 0 bases and J by 4 bases, and 9 bases separated the two germline ends. CDR1 and CDR2 from the germline V gene are MNHNS and SASEGT. CDR3: CASSEARSFYGYTF. The CDR3 region has the DNA TGTGCCAGCAGTGAAGCGCGGTCATTCTATGGCTACACCTTC.

This chain uses TRBV11-3 with TRBJ2-1; D gene unclear. Trimming pared 0 bases from V and 10 bases from J, leaving 13 bases between. Germline-derived CDR1 and CDR2 are SGHNT and YENEEA. The CDR3 has 14 amino acids. The CDR3 DNA reads TGTGCCAGCAGCTTAGATGATAACTTCGACGAGCAGTTCTTC. Translation gives CASSLDDNFDEQFF.

The chain links TRBV25-1 to TRBJ2-1; TRBD2 aligns across 10 bases. With 3 bases clipped from V and 0 bases from J, the junction kept 11 bases outside the gene matches. The CDR3 totals 19 residues. CDR1 is MGHDK, CDR2 SYGVNS, per germline. The CDR3 spells CASSDRTGLAVSSYNEQFF. CDR3 nucleotides: TGTGCCAGCAGTGACAGGACCGGACTAGCGGTTAGCTCCTACAATGAGCAGTTCTTC.

This clonotype was observed many times. The chain joins TRBV6-2 or TRBV6-3 to TRBJ2-1; D ambiguous. Germline V gene data show CDR1 as MNHEY and CDR2 as SVGEGT. Trimming removed 6 bases from V and 3 bases from J, with 9 bases in between. This CDR3 region has 13 residues. The CDR3 DNA sequence: TGTGCCAGCAGCCCGCTAAACTACAATGAGCAGTTCTTC. Protein product: CASSPLNYNEQFF.

This clonotype is labeled medium-sized. The V and J genes are TRBV7-2 and TRBJ2-1; 13 nucleotides align to TRBD2. Unmatched junction bases numbered 5, after V lost 5 bases and J lost 10 bases. The CDR3 length is 14 residues. Germline V lookup: CDR1 SGHTA, CDR2 FQGNSA. This CDR3 reads CASSLGLAGIEQFF. The CDR3 nucleotides are TGTGCCAGCAGCCTGGGACTAGCGGGGATCGAGCAGTTCTTC.

The CDR3 here is CASSFLSGGGDTQYF. Here the CDR3 DNA reads TGTGCCAGCAGCTTCTTGAGCGGAGGGGGGGATACGCAGTATTTT. The genes are TRBV27 and TRBJ2-3, with D perhaps given as TRBD1 or TRBD2 (6 bases each). Looked up from germline, CDR1 is MNHEY and CDR2 is SMNVEV (reference sequence). This CDR3 spans 15 amino acids. Deletions cut 6 bases from V and 6 bases from J, with 19 bases between.

This clonotype was recorded a few times. The V and J genes are TRBV7-2 and TRBJ2-1, with D possibly called TRBD1 or TRBD2 (6 bases each). Germline lookup yields CDR1 SGHTA and CDR2 FQGNSA. The CDR3 consists of 15 residues. V lost 1 base and J lost 13, with 20 bases in between. This chain's CDR3 is CASSLDGGPGETQFF. The CDR3 DNA reads TGTGCCAGCAGCTTAGATGGGGGCCCGGGGGAGACCCAGTTCTTC.

This clonotype is categorized as medium-sized (0.01 to 0.1%). This chain uses TRBV27 with TRBJ2-3, with TRBD1 identical over 7 bases. V lost 6 bases to trimming and J lost 6 bases; unmatched junction nucleotides: 9. This CDR3 has 14 residues. Germline CDR1 and CDR2: MNHEY and SMNVEV (reference sequence). Here the CDR3 reads CASSDGTVGDTQYF. The CDR3 DNA reads as TGTGCCAGCAGCGATGGGACAGTCGGGGATACGCAGTATTTT.

This clonotype is medium-sized (0.01 to 0.1%). This chain connects TRBV11-3 to TRBJ2-1; D is perhaps TRBD1 or TRBD2 (5 bases each). The J call may not be correct, given that the DNA end is closer to TRBJ2-7. The CDR3 runs 15 residues. Germline CDR1 is SGHNT and CDR2 is YENEEA. CDR3 residues: CASSSSGSSYNEQYF. DNA of the CDR3: TGTGCCAGCAGCTCATCAGGGAGCTCCTACAATGAGCAGTACTTC.

By share, this clonotype counts as medium-sized (0.01 to 0.1%). The rearrangement uses TRBV6-1 and TRBJ2-3, with 10 bases lining up with TRBD1. Losses at the gene ends were 3 bases for V and 1 base for J; bases not matched to a gene: 1. The length of the CDR3 is 15 residues. Germline loops: CDR1 MNHNS, CDR2 SASEGT. CDR3 sequence: CASSEGQGRTDTQYF. In nucleotides, the CDR3 is TGTGCCAGCAGTGAGGGACAGGGGCGCACAGATACGCAGTATTTT.

Concerning this clonotype: The junction and the germline gene differ at one end; a read error may be behind it. V gene TRBV7-2 combines with J gene TRBJ2-5; 10 bases line up with TRBD2. Looked up from germline, CDR1 is SGHTA and CDR2 is FQGNSA. This CDR3 is built from 15 residues. The CDR3 bases are TGTGCTAGCAGCCCTCTAGCGGGAGTAGACAATGAGCAGTACTTC. Amino acid sequence: CASSPLAGVDNEQYF.

Judged by abundance, this clonotype is medium-sized. The rearrangement joins TRBV6-1 to TRBJ2-3, with D unresolved. Between the trimmed V and J ends, which lost 6 bases and 5 bases, there was a span of 12 bases. CDR3 length: 13 residues. Germline-derived CDR1 and CDR2 are MNHNS and SASEGT. The DNA of the CDR3 is TGTGCCAGCAGCTTGACTGTGCGAGATACGCAGTATTTT. Protein product: CASSLTVRDTQYF.

This clonotype was seen a few times. This chain joins TRBV7-2 and TRBJ2-1; 7 bases agree with TRBD1. Judging by the DNA end, TRBJ2-7 fits better; the J call may be wrong. This CDR3 has 14 residues. Germline-derived CDR1 and CDR2 are SGHTA and FQGNSA. The CDR3 here is CASTKGTVYNEQYF. In nucleotides, the CDR3 is TGTGCCAGCACAAAAGGGACAGTCTACAATGAGCAGTACTTC.

J is TRBJ2-7 and V is TRBV12-3 or TRBV12-4; D perhaps matches TRBD1 (6 bases). Trimming took off 5 bases at V and 0 bases at J, with 14 bases between the two ends. The CDR3 covers 15 residues. The CDR3 region has the DNA TGTGCCAGCAGTCTCCCGACAGGAAGCTCCTACGAGCAGTACTTC. Amino acids: CASSLPTGSSYEQYF.

The chain recombines TRBV12-3 or TRBV12-4 with TRBJ1-1, with 9 bases lining up with TRBD1. The V gene end was trimmed by 6 bases and the J gene end by 6 bases; junction bases not matched to a gene: 5. This CDR3 comprises 13 residues. CDR3: CASSKQGASEAFF. The CDR3 bases are TGTGCCAGCAGCAAACAGGGGGCGTCTGAAGCTTTCTTT.

The sample holds one count of this clonotype. The CDR3 spells CASSPGTSYTKSSYEQYF. CDR3 sequence (DNA): TGTGCCAGCAGTCCCGGGACTAGCTATACAAAGAGCTCCTACGAGCAGTACTTC. The J gene is TRBJ2-7, the V gene TRBV28; 9 bases align to TRBD2. Germline lookup yields CDR1 MDHEN and CDR2 SYDVKM. The CDR3 has 18 residues. With V trimmed by 5 bases and J by 0 bases, 14 bases remained unmatched.

The table lists this clonotype with a few counts. The rearrangement links TRBV27 to TRBJ2-3; TRBD2 agrees at 7 bases. Trimming removed 4 bases from V and 6 bases from J; junction bases left unmatched: 13. This CDR3 is 16 amino acids long. Germline CDR1 reads MNHEY; CDR2 reads SMNVEV (reference sequence). The CDR3 loop is CASSWNLGGAGDTQYF. CDR3 bases: TGTGCCAGCAGTTGGAACTTGGGAGGGGCAGGGGATACGCAGTATTTT.

The rearrangement joins TRBV6-7 to TRBJ2-7, with D tentatively TRBD1 (5 bases). TRBV6-7 carries the ORF label, with uncertain function. The CDR3 loop spans 11 amino acids. Trimming took 8 bases from V and 5 from J, leaving 10 bases between them. CDR3 in DNA: TGTGCCAGCGCCAGGGCTGACGAGCAGTACTTC. This sequence encodes CASARADEQYF.

V is TRBV6-1 and J is TRBJ1-6, with D possibly being TRBD1 (5 bases). Germline loops: CDR1 MNHNS, CDR2 SASEGT. The CDR3 covers 15 residues. V was trimmed by 5 bases and J by 7 bases, leaving 15 bases between them. CDR3 amino acids: CASSPTVSGNSPLHF. The CDR3, as DNA: TGTGCCAGCAGTCCGACAGTTTCGGGAAATTCACCCCTCCACTTT.

This clonotype was detected ten times or more. V is TRBV7-8 and J is TRBJ2-3; D remains ambiguous. Germline assignment: CDR1 SGHVS and CDR2 FQNEAQ. The CDR3 has 12 residues. V lost 5 bases to trimming and J lost 5 bases, with 8 bases between them. CDR3 sequence reads: CASSLLRDTQYF. Written as DNA, the CDR3 is TGTGCCAGCAGCCTTCTCAGAGATACGCAGTATTTT.

This clonotype was picked up a small number of times. The V gene is TRBV6-1, the J gene TRBJ2-4; 7 bases align to TRBD2. Germline V gives CDR1 MNHNS, CDR2 SASEGT. After removal of 5 bases from V and 1 base from J, the junction contained 5 bases not matched to a gene. The CDR3 covers 15 residues. The CDR3 nucleotides read TGTGCCAGCAGTATGAGCGGGGATGCCAAAAACATTCAGTACTTC. Translation gives CASSMSGDAKNIQYF.

In this sample, this clonotype turned up many times. This rearrangement joins TRBV12-3 or TRBV12-4 to TRBJ2-3; no clear D gene. V was trimmed by 7 bases and J by 1 base, leaving 9 bases between them. This CDR3 spans 13 amino acids. CDR3 in DNA: TGTGCCAGCACCCCATCGGGCACAGATACGCAGTATTTT. Amino acid sequence: CASTPSGTDTQYF.

This rearrangement joins TRBV6-2 or TRBV6-3 to TRBJ2-1; D remains ambiguous. The germline gives CDR1 MNHEY, CDR2 SVGEGT. CDR3 length: 18 residues. V shed 1 base and J shed 1 base, with 17 bases lying between them. The CDR3 DNA reads as TGTGCCAGCAGTTACTACGCTGACCTCCCCGGGTCCTACAATGAGCAGTTCTTC. This translates into CASSYYADLPGSYNEQFF.

This clonotype is large (0.1 to 1%) within its sample. This chain connects TRBV6-1 to TRBJ2-1; 7 bases are a match to TRBD2. The germline V gene has CDR1 MNHNS and CDR2 SASEGT. The junction had 3 bases not matched to a gene; V was cut back by 6 bases and J by 4 bases. The CDR3 extends over 13 amino acids. The CDR3 loop reads CASRTSPYNEQFF. CDR3 coding DNA: TGTGCCAGCAGGACTAGCCCGTACAATGAGCAGTTCTTC.